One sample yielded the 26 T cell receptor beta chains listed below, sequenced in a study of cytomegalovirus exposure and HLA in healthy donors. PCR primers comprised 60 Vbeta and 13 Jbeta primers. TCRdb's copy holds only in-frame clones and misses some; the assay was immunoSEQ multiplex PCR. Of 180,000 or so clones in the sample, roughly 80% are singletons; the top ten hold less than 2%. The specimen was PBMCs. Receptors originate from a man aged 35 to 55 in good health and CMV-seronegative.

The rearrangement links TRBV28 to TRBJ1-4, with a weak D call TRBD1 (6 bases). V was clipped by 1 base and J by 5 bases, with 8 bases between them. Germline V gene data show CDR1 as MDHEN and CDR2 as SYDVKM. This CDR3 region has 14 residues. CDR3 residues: CASSLYRENEKLFF. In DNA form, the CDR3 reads TGTGCCAGCAGTTTATACAGGGAAAATGAAAAACTGTTTTTT. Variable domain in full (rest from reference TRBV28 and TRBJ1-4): DVKVTQSSRYLVKRTGEKVFLECVQDMDHENMFWYRQDPGLGLRLIYFSYDVKMKEKGDIPEGYSVSREKKERFSLILESASTNQTSMYLCASSLYRENEKLFFGSGTQLSVL.

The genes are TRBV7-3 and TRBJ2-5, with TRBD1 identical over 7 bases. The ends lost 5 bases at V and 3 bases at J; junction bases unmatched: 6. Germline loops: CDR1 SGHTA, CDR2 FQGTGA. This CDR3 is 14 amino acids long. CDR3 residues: CASSLTGWKETQYF. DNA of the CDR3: TGTGCCAGCAGCCTGACAGGGTGGAAAGAGACCCAGTACTTC.

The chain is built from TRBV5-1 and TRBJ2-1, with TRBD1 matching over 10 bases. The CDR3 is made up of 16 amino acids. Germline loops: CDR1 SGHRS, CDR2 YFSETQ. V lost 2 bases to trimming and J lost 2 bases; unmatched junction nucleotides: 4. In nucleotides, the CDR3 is TGCGCCAGCAGCTTCCGGACAGGGGGGCCCTACAATGAGCAGTTCTTC. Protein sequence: CASSFRTGGPYNEQFF.

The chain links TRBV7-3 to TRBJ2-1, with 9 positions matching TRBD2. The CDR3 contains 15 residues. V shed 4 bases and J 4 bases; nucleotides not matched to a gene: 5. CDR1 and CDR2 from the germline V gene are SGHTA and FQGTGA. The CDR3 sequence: CASSWGTSLYNEQFF. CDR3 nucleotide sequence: TGTGCCAGCAGCTGGGGGACTAGCCTTTACAATGAGCAGTTCTTC.

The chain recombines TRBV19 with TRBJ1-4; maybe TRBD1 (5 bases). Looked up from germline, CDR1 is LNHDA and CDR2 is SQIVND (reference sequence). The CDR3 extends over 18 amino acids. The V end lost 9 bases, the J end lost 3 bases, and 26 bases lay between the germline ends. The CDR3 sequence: CASTRGLTGGAANEKLFF. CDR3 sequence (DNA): TGTGCCAGCACTCGGGGTTTGACGGGGGGTGCGGCTAATGAAAAACTGTTTTTT.

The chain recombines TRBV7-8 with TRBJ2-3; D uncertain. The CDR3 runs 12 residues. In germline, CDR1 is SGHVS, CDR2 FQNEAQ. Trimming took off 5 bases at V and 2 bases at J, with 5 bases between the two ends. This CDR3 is CASSQSTDTQYF. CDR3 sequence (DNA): TGTGCCAGCAGCCAATCCACAGATACGCAGTATTTT.

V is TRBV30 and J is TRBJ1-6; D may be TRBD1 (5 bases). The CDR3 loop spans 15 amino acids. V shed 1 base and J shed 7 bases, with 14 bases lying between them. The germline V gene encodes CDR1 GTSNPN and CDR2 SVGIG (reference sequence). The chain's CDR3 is CAWSGPVNRNSPLHF. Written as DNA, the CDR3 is TGTGCCTGGAGTGGGCCAGTAAACAGGAATTCACCCCTCCACTTT.

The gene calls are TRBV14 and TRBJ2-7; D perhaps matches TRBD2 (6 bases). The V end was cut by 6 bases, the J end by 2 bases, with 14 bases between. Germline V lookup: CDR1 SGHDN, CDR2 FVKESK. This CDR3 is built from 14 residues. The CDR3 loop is CASRFRRDAYEQYF. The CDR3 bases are TGTGCCAGCAGATTCCGGAGGGACGCCTACGAGCAGTACTTC.

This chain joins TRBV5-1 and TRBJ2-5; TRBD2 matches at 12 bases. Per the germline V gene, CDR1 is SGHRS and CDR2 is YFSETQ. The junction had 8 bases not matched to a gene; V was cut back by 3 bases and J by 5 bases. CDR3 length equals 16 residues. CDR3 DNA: TGCGCCAGCAGCTATTCTAGCGGGGGGGCCGGGGAGACCCAGTACTTC. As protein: CASSYSSGGAGETQYF.

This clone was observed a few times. CDR3 amino acids: CASSLDQAGAYEQYF. The CDR3 DNA follows: TGTGCCAGCAGCTTAGATCAAGCGGGGGCCTACGAGCAGTACTTC. The rearrangement joins TRBV11-3 to TRBJ2-7, with 8 positions matching TRBD2. Trimming at V came to 0 bases and at J to 2 bases, leaving 3 bases not matched to a gene. The V gene's germline CDR1 is SGHNT and CDR2 YENEEA. This CDR3 is 15 amino acids long.

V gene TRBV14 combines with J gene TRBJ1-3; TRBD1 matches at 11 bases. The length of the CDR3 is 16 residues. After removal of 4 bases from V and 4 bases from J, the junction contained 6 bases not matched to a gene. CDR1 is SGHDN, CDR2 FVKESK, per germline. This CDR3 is CASSPRTGGYGNTIYF. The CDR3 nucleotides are TGTGCCAGCAGCCCCCGGACAGGGGGCTACGGAAACACCATATATTTT.

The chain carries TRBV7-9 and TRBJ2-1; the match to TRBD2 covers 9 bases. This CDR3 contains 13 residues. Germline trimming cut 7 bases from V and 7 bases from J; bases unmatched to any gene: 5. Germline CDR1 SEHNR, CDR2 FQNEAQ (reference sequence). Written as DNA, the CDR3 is TGTGCCAGCAAGTCGGGACTAGCAAATGAGCAGTTCTTC. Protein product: CASKSGLANEQFF.

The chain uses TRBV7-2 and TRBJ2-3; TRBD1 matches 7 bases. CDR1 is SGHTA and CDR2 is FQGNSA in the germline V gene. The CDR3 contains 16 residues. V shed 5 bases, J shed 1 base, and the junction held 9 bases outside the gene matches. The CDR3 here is CASSPSGQVRTDTQYF. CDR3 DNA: TGTGCCAGCAGCCCATCCGGACAGGTCCGCACAGATACGCAGTATTTT.

CDR3 in DNA: TGTGCCAGCAGCAAAGGGGGCGAGGACACTTTCTACGAGCAGTACTTC. Its protein is CASSKGGEDTFYEQYF. The chain recombines TRBV21-1 with TRBJ2-7; the table's TRBD1 call for D was not verified on the DNA. TRBV21-1 is a documented pseudogene. The CDR3 loop spans 16 amino acids.

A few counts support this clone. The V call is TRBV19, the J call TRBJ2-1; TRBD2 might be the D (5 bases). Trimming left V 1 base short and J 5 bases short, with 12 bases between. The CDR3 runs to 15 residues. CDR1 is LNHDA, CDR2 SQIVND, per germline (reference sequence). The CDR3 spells CASSIVRTYNNEQFF. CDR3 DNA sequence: TGTGCCAGTAGTATAGTTAGGACTTACAACAATGAGCAGTTCTTC.

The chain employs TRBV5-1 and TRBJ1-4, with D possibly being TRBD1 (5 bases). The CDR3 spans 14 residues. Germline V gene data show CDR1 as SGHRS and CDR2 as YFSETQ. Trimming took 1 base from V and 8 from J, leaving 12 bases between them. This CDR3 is CASSLPQGEEKLFF. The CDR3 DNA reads TGCGCCAGCAGCTTGCCCCAGGGCGAGGAAAAACTGTTTTTT.

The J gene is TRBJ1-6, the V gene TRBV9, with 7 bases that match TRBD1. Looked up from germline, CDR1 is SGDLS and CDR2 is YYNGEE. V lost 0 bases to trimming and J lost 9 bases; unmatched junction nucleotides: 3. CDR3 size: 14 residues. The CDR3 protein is CASSVGQGGSPLHF. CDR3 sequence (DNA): TGTGCCAGCAGCGTAGGACAGGGTGGTTCACCCCTCCACTTT.

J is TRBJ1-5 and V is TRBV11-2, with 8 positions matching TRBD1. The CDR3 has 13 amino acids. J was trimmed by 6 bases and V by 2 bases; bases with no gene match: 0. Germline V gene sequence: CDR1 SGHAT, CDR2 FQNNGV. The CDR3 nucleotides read TGTGCCAGCAGCTTAACAGGGGGTCAGCCCCAGCATTTT. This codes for CASSLTGGQPQHF.

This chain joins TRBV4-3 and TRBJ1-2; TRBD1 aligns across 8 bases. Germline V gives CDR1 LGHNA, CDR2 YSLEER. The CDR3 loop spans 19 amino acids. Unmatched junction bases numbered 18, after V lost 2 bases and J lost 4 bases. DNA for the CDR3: TGCGCCAGCAGCCAACGCCTCTTGGGAACAGGGGGTTCTGGCTATGGCTACACCTTC. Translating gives CASSQRLLGTGGSGYGYTF.

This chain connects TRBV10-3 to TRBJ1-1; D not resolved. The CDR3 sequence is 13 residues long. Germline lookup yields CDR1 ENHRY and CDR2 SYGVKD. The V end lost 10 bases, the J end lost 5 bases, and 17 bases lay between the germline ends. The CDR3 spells CATSGMAGTEAFF. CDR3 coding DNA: TGTGCCACCTCCGGGATGGCGGGGACTGAAGCTTTCTTT.

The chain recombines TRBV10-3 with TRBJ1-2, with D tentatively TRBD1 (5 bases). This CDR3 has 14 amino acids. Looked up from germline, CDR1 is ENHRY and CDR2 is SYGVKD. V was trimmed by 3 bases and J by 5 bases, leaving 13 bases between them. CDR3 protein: CAISEGSGPYGYTF. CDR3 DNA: TGTGCCATCAGTGAAGGCTCAGGGCCTTATGGCTACACCTTC.

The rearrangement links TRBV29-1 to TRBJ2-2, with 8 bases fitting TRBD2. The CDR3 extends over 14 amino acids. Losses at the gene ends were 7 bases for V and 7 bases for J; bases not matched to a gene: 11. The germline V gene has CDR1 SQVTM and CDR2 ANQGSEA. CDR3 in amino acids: CSGNTSGGGGELFF. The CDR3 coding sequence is TGCAGCGGAAATACTAGCGGAGGAGGCGGGGAGCTGTTTTTT.

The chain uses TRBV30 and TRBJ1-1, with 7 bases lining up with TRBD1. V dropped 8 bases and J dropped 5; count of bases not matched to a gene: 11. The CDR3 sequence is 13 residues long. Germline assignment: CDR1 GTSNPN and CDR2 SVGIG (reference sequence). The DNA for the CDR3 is TGTGCCAGAAAGACAGGGAGAGGGACTGAAGCTTTCTTT. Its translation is CARKTGRGTEAFF.

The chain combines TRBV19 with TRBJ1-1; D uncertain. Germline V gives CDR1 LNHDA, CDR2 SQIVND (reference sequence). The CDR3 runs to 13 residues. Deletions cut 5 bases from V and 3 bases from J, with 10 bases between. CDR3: CASSWVGDTEAFF. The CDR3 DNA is TGTGCCAGTAGTTGGGTAGGAGACACTGAAGCTTTCTTT.

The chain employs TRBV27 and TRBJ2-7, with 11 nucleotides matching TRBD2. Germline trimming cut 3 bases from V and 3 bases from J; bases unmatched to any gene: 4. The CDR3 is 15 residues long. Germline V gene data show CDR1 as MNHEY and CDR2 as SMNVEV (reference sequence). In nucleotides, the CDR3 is TGTGCCAGCAGTTTTTACGGACTAGCGGGCTACGAGCAGTACTTC. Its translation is CASSFYGLAGYEQYF.

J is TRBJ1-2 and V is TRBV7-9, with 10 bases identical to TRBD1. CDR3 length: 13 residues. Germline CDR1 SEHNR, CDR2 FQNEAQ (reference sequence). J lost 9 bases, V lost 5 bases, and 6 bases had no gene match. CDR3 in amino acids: CASSQGTGESYTF. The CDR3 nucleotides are TGTGCCAGCAGCCAAGGGACAGGGGAAAGCTACACCTTC.